Shown below are 32 T cell receptor beta chains from a single sample sequenced in a study of OX40 agonist ivuxolimab in advanced cancers. Profiled with immunoSEQ multiplex PCR; TCRdb holds only in-frame clones, not every one. The data contain around 72,000 clones, 81% of them seen just once; the ten biggest clones take up 4.5% to 6%. Source: CD4+ or CD8+ T cells sorted from blood, taken in a trial of the OX40 agonist ivuxolimab. These receptors were collected from an adult with an advanced solid tumor such as melanoma, head and neck, liver or kidney cancer.

This sequence joins TRBV5-1 and TRBJ1-2; 9 bases are a match to TRBD1. Per germline, CDR1 SGHRS and CDR2 YFSETQ. This CDR3 is 18 amino acids long. The V gene end was trimmed by 0 bases and the J gene end by 4 bases; junction bases not matched to a gene: 13. The CDR3 loop reads CASSLVTGGLRLGYGYTF. DNA for the CDR3: TGCGCCAGCAGCTTGGTTACAGGGGGCCTGCGTCTTGGCTATGGCTACACCTTC.

The chain combines TRBV5-6 with TRBJ1-4, with TRBD1 identical over 9 bases. This CDR3 has 15 amino acids. Per germline, CDR1 SGHDT and CDR2 YYEEEE. V gave up 1 base and J gave up 4 bases; unmatched junction bases: 2. The CDR3 region is CASSLLGQGNEKLFF. The CDR3 nucleotides read TGTGCCAGCAGCTTGTTGGGACAGGGTAATGAAAAACTGTTTTTT.

The chain is built from TRBV5-5 and TRBJ2-2, with a tentative D call TRBD2 (5 bases). Looked up from germline, CDR1 is SGHKS and CDR2 is YYEKEE (reference sequence). With 0 bases removed from V and 7 bases from J, the gap between germline ends came to 16 bases. The CDR3 loop spans 16 amino acids. In nucleotides, the CDR3 is TGTGCCAGCAGCTTGGTACTCCACGGGAACCTCGGGGAGCTGTTTTTT. Residues: CASSLVLHGNLGELFF.

The rearrangement links TRBV27 to TRBJ1-2; 10 bases agree with TRBD1. CDR3 length: 16 amino acids. Germline V gene sequence: CDR1 MNHEY, CDR2 SMNVEV (reference sequence). J gave up 6 bases and V 2 bases, and 9 bases lay outside the gene matches. The CDR3 DNA is TGTGCCAGCAGTTTAGGCCCGGGACAGGGGATTGATGGCTACACCTTC. Translation gives CASSLGPGQGIDGYTF.

This clone was counted a few times. The chain employs TRBV2 and TRBJ2-7, with TRBD1 matching over 10 bases. Germline V CDR1 and CDR2: SNHLY, FYNNEI. The CDR3 length is 15 residues. With 7 bases clipped from V and 6 bases from J, the junction kept 12 bases outside the gene matches. CDR3 DNA sequence: TGTGCCAGCACCCACGGGGAGACAGGGGGCCTCGAGCAGTACTTC. Protein sequence: CASTHGETGGLEQYF.

V is TRBV6-4 and J is TRBJ1-5; D is unclear. Germline V gene data show CDR1 as MRHNA and CDR2 as SNTAGT. The length of the CDR3 is 19 residues. V dropped 2 bases and J dropped 4 bases, with 24 bases sitting between them. In nucleotides, the CDR3 is TGTGCCAGCAGTGACGAACGGGTCCGCTTGAGGGTTGAAAATCAGCCCCAGCATTTT. Translation: CASSDERVRLRVENQPQHF.

The chain uses TRBV7-3 and TRBJ2-1; TRBD2 might be the D (5 bases). This CDR3 comprises 15 residues. V dropped 5 bases and J dropped 0 bases, with 11 bases sitting between them. The germline CDR1 and CDR2 sequences are SGHTA and FQGTGA. The CDR3 DNA reads as TGTGCCAGCAGCCAGACTACGAGCTCCTACAATGAGCAGTTCTTC. Its protein product is CASSQTTSSYNEQFF.

The chain carries TRBV11-2 and TRBJ1-1, with TRBD1 matching over 9 bases. The CDR3 has 16 residues. Per germline, CDR1 SGHAT and CDR2 FQNNGV. Trimming took 1 base from V and 5 from J; bases not matched to a gene: 8. The CDR3, as DNA: TGTGCCAGCAGCTTAGGGCTACAGGGGGCGTTGACTGAAGCTTTCTTT. This encodes CASSLGLQGALTEAFF. Filled out from reference TRBV11-2 and TRBJ1-1, the complete variable domain reads EAGVAQSPRYKIIEKRQSVAFWCNPISGHATLYWYQQILGQGPKLLIQFQNNGVVDDSQLPKDRFSAERLKGVDSTLKIQPAKLEDSAVYLCASSLGLQGALTEAFFGQGTRLTVV.

This sequence joins TRBV14 and TRBJ2-1; 10 bases map to TRBD1. Germline V gene lookup returns CDR1 SGHDN and CDR2 FVKESK. The CDR3 runs to 14 residues. Germline trimming cut 4 bases from V and 9 bases from J; bases unmatched to any gene: 6. The CDR3 region is CASSRGQGIPEQFF. The DNA of the CDR3 is TGTGCCAGCAGCCGGGGACAGGGGATCCCTGAGCAGTTCTTC.

Details on this clone: One end of the junction does not line up with germline, which may come from a read error. The chain recombines TRBV30 with TRBJ2-4; a weak D match, TRBD2 (6 bases). Germline CDR1 is GTSNPN and CDR2 is SVGIG (reference sequence). CDR3 length: 13 residues. The CDR3 bases are TGTGCTGCAGGAGGTGTAAGGGGAGCGGGCTTGAACTTC. It is translated as CAAGGVRGAGLNF.

The rearrangement links TRBV19 to TRBJ1-2; D gene uncertain. The CDR3 covers 12 residues. V lost 3 bases and J 8 bases, leaving 10 bases between the germline ends. Germline V gene sequence: CDR1 LNHDA, CDR2 SQIVND (reference sequence). CDR3: CASSMEGRGYTF. The CDR3 DNA reads TGTGCCAGTAGTATGGAAGGGAGGGGCTACACCTTC.

The chain joins TRBV30 to TRBJ1-6; no firm D call. There are 14 residues in the CDR3. The germline CDR1 and CDR2 sequences are GTSNPN and SVGIG (reference sequence). V was cut by 0 bases and J by 10 bases, with 13 bases left in between. CDR3 bases: TGTGCCTGGAGTGTAGGGTATTTAGGCTCACCCCTCCACTTT. As protein: CAWSVGYLGSPLHF.

This sequence joins TRBV7-6 and TRBJ2-1; 8 positions match TRBD1. The CDR3 consists of 15 residues. Germline trimming cut 2 bases from V and 3 bases from J; bases unmatched to any gene: 3. Germline V gene lookup returns CDR1 SGHVS and CDR2 FNYEAQ. The CDR3 reads CASSLSQGVYNEQFF. CDR3 in DNA: TGTGCCAGCAGCTTATCACAGGGGGTCTACAATGAGCAGTTCTTC. Looking up the rest from reference TRBV7-6 and TRBJ2-1 gives the full variable domain: GAGVSQSPRYKVTKRGQDVALRCDPISGHVSLYWYRQALGQGPEFLTYFNYEAQQDKSGLPNDRFSAERPEGSISTLTIQRTEQRDSAMYRCASSLSQGVYNEQFFGPGTRLTVL.

The chain has TRBV2 and TRBJ1-4, with a weak D call TRBD1 (5 bases). Germline V gene lookup returns CDR1 SNHLY and CDR2 FYNNEI. Trimming stripped 7 bases from V and 7 bases from J, with 16 bases between. The CDR3 spans 14 residues. The CDR3 loop reads CASNERGSGEKLFF. CDR3 DNA sequence: TGTGCCAGCAACGAACGGGGGTCGGGTGAAAAACTGTTTTTT. Full variable domain (outside the CDR3, taken from reference TRBV2 and TRBJ1-4): EPEVTQTPSHQVTQMGQEVILRCVPISNHLYFYWYRQILGQKVEFLVSFYNNEISEKSEIFDDQFSVERPDGSNFTLKIRSTKLEDSAMYFCASNERGSGEKLFFGSGTQLSVL.

This chain links TRBV7-2 with TRBJ1-2, with D possibly TRBD1 on 5 matching bases. This CDR3 has 15 residues. With 1 base removed from V and 1 base from J, the gap between germline ends came to 10 bases. CDR1 and CDR2 from the germline V gene are SGHTA and FQGNSA. In nucleotides, the CDR3 is TGTGCCAGCAGCTTAGGAACAGGTTTTAACTATGGCTACACCTTC. It encodes CASSLGTGFNYGYTF.

The chain combines TRBV9 with TRBJ2-7, with 9 bases that match TRBD1. V shed 3 bases, J shed 3 bases, and the junction held 7 bases outside the gene matches. The V gene's germline CDR1 is SGDLS and CDR2 YYNGEE. The CDR3 loop spans 15 amino acids. CDR3 DNA: TGTGCCAGCAGCGGAGGACAGGGGAAGCTCTACGAGCAGTACTTC. Its translation: CASSGGQGKLYEQYF.

The chain employs TRBV5-1 and TRBJ1-2; tentative D call: TRBD1 (6 bases). Per germline, CDR1 SGHRS and CDR2 YFSETQ. The V end was cut by 1 base, the J end by 6 bases, with 16 bases between. The CDR3 has 15 amino acids. CDR3 region: CASSLWTDPRNGYTF. Written as DNA, the CDR3 is TGCGCCAGCAGCTTGTGGACAGACCCTAGGAATGGCTACACCTTC. The complete variable domain, with remaining parts taken from reference TRBV5-1 and TRBJ1-2, reads KAGVTQTPRYLIKTRGQQVTLSCSPISGHRSVSWYQQTPGQGLQFLFEYFSETQRNKGNFPGRFSGRQFSNSRSEMNVSTLELGDSALYLCASSLWTDPRNGYTFGSGTRLTVV.

The gene calls are TRBV6-6 and TRBJ1-5, with TRBD1 as a possible D gene (5 bases). The CDR3 contains 14 residues. The V end was cut by 2 bases, the J end by 3 bases, with 8 bases between. Germline V CDR1 and CDR2: MNHNY, SVGAGI (reference sequence). The CDR3 protein is CASSYGGTNQPQHF. The CDR3 DNA follows: TGTGCCAGCAGTTACGGCGGGACCAATCAGCCCCAGCATTTT.

In the case of this clone: Germline is not matched at one junction end, which may reflect a read error. V is TRBV6-4 and J is TRBJ2-3; 10 nucleotides line up with TRBD1. CDR3 length: 15 residues. Germline V gives CDR1 MRHNA, CDR2 SNTAGT. CDR3 nucleotides: TGTGCCAGCAGTTACTCGACAGGGGGCGCAGATACGCAGTATTTT. This codes for CASSYSTGGADTQYF.

The chain uses TRBV7-9 and TRBJ1-4; no definite D call. The ends were cut back, 5 bases at V and 4 bases at J, with 14 bases in the middle. Per germline, CDR1 SEHNR and CDR2 FQNEAQ (reference sequence). This CDR3 is 15 amino acids long. The CDR3 region is CASSPTVGFNEKLFF. For the CDR3, the DNA is TGTGCCAGCAGCCCAACCGTGGGATTTAATGAAAAACTGTTTTTT. Supplemented by reference TRBV7-9 and TRBJ1-4, the full variable domain reads DTGVSQNPRHKITKRGQNVTFRCDPISEHNRLYWYRQTLGQGPEFLTYFQNEAQLEKSRLLSDRFSAERPKGSFSTLEIQRTEQGDSAMYLCASSPTVGFNEKLFFGSGTQLSVL.

The chain couples TRBV7-2 to TRBJ2-7; TRBD1 aligns across 7 bases. CDR3 length: 14 residues. V dropped 5 bases and J dropped 4; count of bases not matched to a gene: 8. The V gene's germline CDR1 is SGHTA and CDR2 FQGNSA. The CDR3 reads CASSTGDSMYEQYF. CDR3 DNA: TGTGCCAGCAGCACAGGGGACAGCATGTACGAGCAGTACTTC.

The CDR3 here is CASSEGAAQETQYF. CDR3 sequence (DNA): TGTGCCAGCAGTGAAGGGGCAGCCCAAGAGACCCAGTACTTC. J is TRBJ2-5 and V is TRBV6-1; D ambiguous. The CDR3 length is 14 residues. Germline assignment: CDR1 MNHNS and CDR2 SASEGT. Trimming removed 1 base at V and 1 base at J, with 7 bases between.

This clone was detected a few times. The chain links TRBV10-3 to TRBJ1-3; D may be TRBD1 (5 bases). CDR3 length: 14 amino acids. The germline CDR1 and CDR2 sequences are ENHRY and SYGVKD. V was cut by 6 bases and J by 4 bases, with 13 bases left in between. The CDR3 bases are TGTGCCATCAGCCTAGGACAAGGAGGAAACACCATATATTTT. Protein: CAISLGQGGNTIYF.

This clone was observed a few times. The genes are TRBV13 and TRBJ2-2; D unresolved. Trimming took off 0 bases at V and 4 bases at J, with 15 bases between the two ends. The CDR3 is made up of 17 amino acids. Germline V gives CDR1 PRHDT, CDR2 FYEKMQ (reference sequence). CDR3 sequence reads: CASSLGSGRSFTGELFF. As DNA, the CDR3 is TGTGCCAGCAGCTTAGGGTCCGGGCGCTCTTTCACCGGGGAGCTGTTTTTT.

The gene calls are TRBV5-1 and TRBJ2-1, with 8 bases matching TRBD1. Unmatched junction bases numbered 1, after V lost 0 bases and J lost 8 bases. The CDR3 runs 13 residues. Germline assignment: CDR1 SGHRS and CDR2 YFSETQ. The CDR3 DNA sequence: TGCGCCAGCAGCTTGGACAGGGGGGATGAGCAGTTCTTC. It specifies CASSLDRGDEQFF. The full variable domain, with the rest looked up from reference TRBV5-1 and TRBJ2-1, is KAGVTQTPRYLIKTRGQQVTLSCSPISGHRSVSWYQQTPGQGLQFLFEYFSETQRNKGNFPGRFSGRQFSNSRSEMNVSTLELGDSALYLCASSLDRGDEQFFGPGTRLTVL.

The rearrangement joins TRBV19 to TRBJ1-3; perhaps TRBD1 as D (6 bases). Deletions cut 6 bases from V and 0 bases from J, with 12 bases between. This CDR3 is built from 15 residues. CDR1 and CDR2 from the germline V gene are LNHDA and SQIVND (reference sequence). The CDR3 DNA reads TGTGCCAGTAGCAACACAGGGTACTCTGGAAACACCATATATTTT. Its translation is CASSNTGYSGNTIYF.

The V and J genes are TRBV27 and TRBJ2-1, with 8 bases identical to TRBD1. From germline, CDR1 is MNHEY and CDR2 SMNVEV (reference sequence). This CDR3 contains 14 residues. The V segment lost 4 bases and the J segment 6 bases; nucleotides outside the gene matches: 5. The CDR3 DNA follows: TGTGCCAGCAGTTACGGACAGGGCCTCAATGAGCAGTTCTTC. Protein: CASSYGQGLNEQFF.

With regard to this clone: This likely reflects a read error, since a far larger clone is one base away. The same CDR3 also results from other DNA sequences found in this sample. The V call is TRBV5-2, the J call TRBJ1-5. TRBV5-2 is a pseudogene locus. CDR3 length: 15 amino acids. The CDR3 region is CASSQDWDSNQPQHF. The CDR3 DNA reads TGTGCCAGCAGCCAAGATTGGGACAGCAATCAGCCCCAGCATTTT.

Only a few counts were recorded for this clone. The chain links TRBV6-1 to TRBJ1-4; 7 positions agree with TRBD1. The CDR3 totals 15 residues. Germline-derived CDR1 and CDR2 are MNHNS and SASEGT. Trimming took 7 bases from V and 4 from J; bases not matched to a gene: 9. This CDR3 is CASTRVGTDNEKLFF. The CDR3 nucleotides read TGTGCCAGCACCCGCGTCGGGACAGATAATGAAAAACTGTTTTTT.

J is TRBJ2-3 and V is TRBV5-5; no definite D call. Germline V gene data show CDR1 as SGHKS and CDR2 as YYEKEE (reference sequence). Trimming took 2 bases from V and 2 from J, leaving 18 bases between them. The CDR3 spans 17 residues. The CDR3 sequence is CASSLSTGRVYTDTQYF. In DNA, the CDR3 is TGTGCCAGCAGCTTATCAACCGGTAGAGTTTACACAGATACGCAGTATTTT.

This chain joins TRBV6-5 and TRBJ2-5; 10 bases agree with TRBD1. Losses at the gene ends were 6 bases for V and 6 bases for J; bases not matched to a gene: 7. Germline-derived CDR1 and CDR2 are MNHEY and SVGAGI. CDR3 length: 14 residues. The CDR3 sequence: CASSPTGGRKTQYF. CDR3 DNA sequence: TGTGCCAGCAGCCCGACAGGGGGCAGGAAGACCCAGTACTTC.

The chain links TRBV2 to TRBJ1-5; possibly TRBD1 for D (6 bases). Trimming took off 2 bases at V and 3 bases at J, with 14 bases between the two ends. Germline V gene data show CDR1 as SNHLY and CDR2 as FYNNEI. This CDR3 contains 16 residues. The CDR3 protein is CASSENRDTDNQPQHF. The CDR3 nucleotides are TGTGCCAGCAGTGAAAATAGGGACACCGACAATCAGCCCCAGCATTTT.